This entry lists 2 T cell receptor beta chains sequenced from one sample in a study of blood T cell repertoires in COVID-19. The repertoire was sequenced with immunoSEQ multiplex PCR; TCRdb's copy has only in-frame clones and lacks some. The sample includes 200,000 to 300,000 clones, around 88% of them seen just once. Material for sequencing was PBMCs or T cells enriched from blood (not recorded which). The origin of the receptors is a woman aged 40 to 50 with acute COVID-19.

In its sample, this clone was seen many times. This chain links TRBV12-5 with TRBJ2-2; D possibly corresponds to TRBD1 (5 bases). This CDR3 has 16 amino acids. Trimming pared 0 bases from V and 0 bases from J, leaving 8 bases between. Germline CDR1 LGHNT, CDR2 FRNRAP. The DNA for the CDR3 is TGTGCTAGTGGTTTGGTTGACAGTCCGAACACCGGGGAGCTGTTTTTT. Its translation is CASGLVDSPNTGELFF.

This chain uses TRBV7-2 with TRBJ1-5; D is undetermined. Trimming removed 5 bases at V and 4 bases at J, with 12 bases between. Germline CDR1 is SGHTA and CDR2 is FQGNSA. The CDR3 totals 14 residues. CDR3 sequence reads: CASSPATGNQPQHF. The DNA of the CDR3 is TGTGCCAGCAGCCCAGCAACGGGTAATCAGCCCCAGCATTTT.